Following are 26 T cell receptor beta chains from one sample sequenced in a study of radiation and T cells in renal cell carcinoma (TCRdb year 2020). The time point label corresponds to: blood 2 weeks post-SBRT. Explained via the paper, the treatment or condition label denotes: 15 Gy SBRT to primary tumor, nephrectomy 4 weeks later. The receptor library was made with the immunoSEQ multiplex PCR assay. TCRdb obtained this table from immuneACCESS and retained in-frame rearrangements with V and J assigned. These tables miss some clones; where compared with another copy, unresolved V genes account for less than half of the shortfall, and the remainder is unexplained. Recorded for this sample are approximately 61,000 clones; around three quarters of them occurred a single time. 6.8% of the sample belongs to the ten largest clones. This material consisted of blood, taken from a patient whose treatment included radiotherapy and nephrectomy. The receptors here all came from a man aged 55-75 years with renal cell carcinoma.

The chain combines TRBV7-9 with TRBJ2-3; 8 bases are a match to TRBD2. CDR3 length: 15 amino acids. V lost 3 bases, J lost 0 bases, and 2 bases stayed unmatched. The V gene's germline CDR1 is SEHNR and CDR2 FQNEAQ (reference sequence). CDR3 DNA sequence: TGTGCCAGCAGCTTCCGGGGGGGTAGCACAGATACGCAGTATTTT. It is translated as CASSFRGGSTDTQYF. Supplemented by reference TRBV7-9 and TRBJ2-3, the full variable domain reads DTGVSQNPRHKITKRGQNVTFRCDPISEHNRLYWYRQTLGQGPEFLTYFQNEAQLEKSRLLSDRFSAERPKGSFSTLEIQRTEQGDSAMYLCASSFRGGSTDTQYFGPGTRLTVL.

The chain employs TRBV5-6 and TRBJ1-5, with a possible D match to TRBD1 (5 bases). This CDR3 has 16 amino acids. Trimming took off 4 bases at V and 2 bases at J, with 16 bases between the two ends. Germline lookup yields CDR1 SGHDT and CDR2 YYEEEE. CDR3 DNA: TGTGCCAGCAGCGGGAATTCAGGGTCGGGCAATCAGCCCCAGCATTTT. Protein product: CASSGNSGSGNQPQHF.

The CDR3 sequence: CASSLATGGEQYF. The CDR3 DNA reads TGTGCCAGCAGCTTAGCGACAGGCGGGGAGCAGTACTTC. This chain links TRBV7-9 with TRBJ2-7; the D gene is possibly TRBD1 (6 bases). Germline CDR1 is SEHNR and CDR2 is FQNEAQ (reference sequence). Trimming shortened V by 0 bases and J by 7 bases, and 10 bases separated the two germline ends. The CDR3 extends over 13 amino acids.

Details on this clone: Other DNA sequences in the same sample also yield this CDR3. The rearrangement uses TRBV2 and TRBJ1-2; TRBD1 matches at 7 bases. The CDR3 is 13 residues long. With 1 base clipped from V and 7 bases from J, the junction kept 3 bases outside the gene matches. Germline values: CDR1 SNHLY, CDR2 FYNNEI. CDR3 region: CASSEEGAGGYTF. CDR3 coding DNA: TGTGCCAGCAGTGAAGAGGGGGCGGGTGGCTACACCTTC.

This clone was seen a handful of times. The V call is TRBV30, the J call TRBJ1-2, with no clear D. V lost 0 bases and J lost 0, with 8 bases in between. In germline, CDR1 is GTSNPN, CDR2 SVGIG (reference sequence). There are 14 residues in the CDR3. The CDR3 sequence is CAWSVGSANYGYTF. For the CDR3, the DNA is TGTGCCTGGAGTGTGGGCAGCGCTAACTATGGCTACACCTTC.

The V call is TRBV11-3, the J call TRBJ2-1; 10 bases agree with TRBD2. Germline V gene sequence: CDR1 SGHNT, CDR2 YENEEA. CDR3 size: 17 residues. The trim removed 1 base at V and 4 bases at J, leaving 7 bases unmatched. The CDR3 reads CASSLATSGNPYNEQFF. The CDR3, as DNA: TGTGCCAGCAGCTTAGCAACTAGCGGGAATCCTTACAATGAGCAGTTCTTC.

This sequence joins TRBV5-6 and TRBJ2-7; TRBD1 aligns across 10 bases. This CDR3 contains 15 residues. In germline, CDR1 is SGHDT, CDR2 YYEEEE. V gave up 2 bases and J gave up 2 bases; unmatched junction bases: 4. The CDR3 here is CASSLGTGAAYEQYF. For the CDR3, the DNA is TGTGCCAGCAGCTTAGGGACAGGGGCCGCCTACGAGCAGTACTTC.

The V and J genes are TRBV5-6 and TRBJ2-1; 8 bases agree with TRBD2. CDR1 SGHDT and CDR2 YYEEEE come from the germline V gene. V dropped 4 bases and J dropped 0; count of bases not matched to a gene: 6. The CDR3 has 16 amino acids. The CDR3 region is CASSVLAGNSYNEQFF. Written as DNA, the CDR3 is TGTGCCAGCAGCGTTTTAGCGGGGAACTCCTACAATGAGCAGTTCTTC.

The rearrangement joins TRBV7-2 to TRBJ2-7; 10 positions match TRBD2. Trimming removed 5 bases from V and 6 bases from J; junction bases left unmatched: 10. This CDR3 spans 15 amino acids. Germline CDR1 reads SGHTA; CDR2 reads FQGNSA. CDR3: CASSTLAGAQSEQYF. The DNA of the CDR3 is TGTGCCAGCAGCACCCTAGCGGGGGCCCAGAGCGAGCAGTACTTC. Looking up the rest from reference TRBV7-2 and TRBJ2-7 gives the full variable domain: GAGVSQSPSNKVTEKGKDVELRCDPISGHTALYWYRQSLGQGLEFLIYFQGNSAPDKSGLPSDRFSAERTGGSVSTLTIQRTQQEDSAVYLCASSTLAGAQSEQYFGPGTRLTVT.

The chain links TRBV10-1 to TRBJ2-5, with a tentative D call TRBD1 (5 bases). With 2 bases removed from V and 0 bases from J, the gap between germline ends came to 7 bases. CDR1 is WNHNN and CDR2 is SYGVQD in the germline V gene (reference sequence). This CDR3 spans 14 amino acids. CDR3 nucleotides: TGCGCCAGCAGTGAGACAGGAGACCAAGAGACCCAGTACTTC. It encodes CASSETGDQETQYF.

This clone has just a few counts. The rearrangement joins TRBV6-5 to TRBJ1-2; maybe TRBD1 (5 bases). The CDR3 runs to 15 residues. Trimming cost V 0 bases and J 3 bases, with 11 bases left between them. The V gene's germline CDR1 is MNHEY and CDR2 SVGAGI. CDR3 sequence: CASSYSPPGDYGYTF. In DNA, the CDR3 is TGTGCCAGCAGTTACTCTCCGCCGGGGGACTATGGCTACACCTTC.

The genes are TRBV13 and TRBJ1-4, with a possible D match to TRBD1 (5 bases). V was trimmed by 5 bases and J by 5 bases, leaving 15 bases between them. Germline loops: CDR1 PRHDT, CDR2 FYEKMQ (reference sequence). This CDR3 region has 15 residues. For the CDR3, the DNA is TGTGCCAGCAGCCTCAGTAGGACAATGAATGAAAAACTGTTTTTT. It codes for CASSLSRTMNEKLFF. Supplemented by reference TRBV13 and TRBJ1-4, the full variable domain reads AAGVIQSPRHLIKEKRETATLKCYPIPRHDTVYWYQQGPGQDPQFLISFYEKMQSDKGSIPDRFSAQQFSDYHSELNMSSLELGDSALYFCASSLSRTMNEKLFFGSGTQLSVL.

The chain recombines TRBV9 with TRBJ2-2, with 13 bases lining up with TRBD2. CDR3 length: 17 amino acids. CDR1 and CDR2 from the germline V gene are SGDLS and YYNGEE. V dropped 0 bases and J dropped 6; count of bases not matched to a gene: 5. The DNA for the CDR3 is TGTGCCAGCAGCGTAGAACTAGCGGGAGGGGGCGCCGGGGAGCTGTTTTTT. Amino acids: CASSVELAGGGAGELFF.

CDR3 loop: CASSEQGYEQYF. In nucleotides, the CDR3 is TGTGCCAGTAGTGAACAGGGATACGAGCAGTACTTC. V and J are TRBV19 and TRBJ2-7; possibly TRBD1 for D (6 bases). The germline gives CDR1 LNHDA, CDR2 SQIVND (reference sequence). With 5 bases removed from V and 4 bases from J, the gap between germline ends came to 9 bases. The CDR3 consists of 12 residues.

There are a few counts of this clone. V and J are TRBV14 and TRBJ1-2; TRBD1 aligns across 7 bases. Trimming removed 0 bases from V and 0 bases from J; junction bases left unmatched: 10. Germline V gene sequence: CDR1 SGHDN, CDR2 FVKESK. The CDR3 totals 18 residues. CDR3 sequence reads: CASSQELWTGAPNYGYTF. The CDR3 bases are TGTGCCAGCAGCCAAGAGCTATGGACAGGCGCACCTAACTATGGCTACACCTTC.

The rearrangement links TRBV28 to TRBJ1-1, with D uncertain. The CDR3 is 11 amino acids. Germline values: CDR1 MDHEN, CDR2 SYDVKM. The ends were cut back, 2 bases at V and 7 bases at J, with 5 bases in the middle. The CDR3 DNA sequence: TGTGCCAGCAGTTTAAATGGTGAAGCTTTCTTT. Translation gives CASSLNGEAFF.

The chain combines TRBV7-8 with TRBJ1-1, with a weak D call TRBD1 (6 bases). This CDR3 comprises 14 residues. Trimming removed 0 bases at V and 9 bases at J, with 14 bases between. Germline V gene lookup returns CDR1 SGHVS and CDR2 FQNEAQ. The CDR3 protein is CASSLAVMGAKAFF. The DNA of the CDR3 is TGTGCCAGCAGCTTAGCGGTAATGGGGGCTAAAGCTTTCTTT.

This chain joins TRBV7-9 and TRBJ1-2; 8 nucleotides agree with TRBD1. Germline values: CDR1 SEHNR, CDR2 FQNEAQ (reference sequence). Trimming cost V 4 bases and J 4 bases; bases outside gene matches: 14. CDR3 length equals 17 residues. This CDR3 is CASSSTTGQGPIYGYTF. The CDR3 DNA reads TGTGCCAGCAGCTCCACAACCGGACAGGGTCCCATCTATGGCTACACCTTC.

The chain uses TRBV5-1 and TRBJ1-2; D gene unclear. Germline CDR1 and CDR2: SGHRS and YFSETQ. V shed 0 bases and J shed 7 bases, with 10 bases lying between them. The CDR3 spans 13 residues. For the CDR3, the DNA is TGCGCCAGCAGCTTGGTCGAGGGTTTTGGCTACACCTTC. Encoded protein: CASSLVEGFGYTF.

The V gene is TRBV4-2, the J gene TRBJ2-7; 10 nucleotides match TRBD1. Per germline, CDR1 LGHNA and CDR2 YNFKEQ. With 0 bases clipped from V and 2 bases from J, the junction kept 1 base outside the gene matches. The CDR3 sequence is 15 residues long. The CDR3 loop is CASSQDGTGAYEQYV. In nucleotides, the CDR3 is TGTGCCAGCAGCCAAGACGGGACAGGGGCCTACGAGCAGTACGTC.

This clone has just a few counts. This rearrangement joins TRBV4-1 to TRBJ1-1, with D possibly matching TRBD1 (5 bases). V was shortened by 4 bases and J by 2 bases, with 11 bases between the two germline ends. The germline CDR1 and CDR2 sequences are MGHRA and YSYEKL. The CDR3 sequence is 14 residues long. In DNA form, the CDR3 reads TGCGCCAGCAGCCCGGACATTTATAACACTGAAGCTTTCTTT. It specifies CASSPDIYNTEAFF.

This clone was counted a few times. The V and J genes are TRBV19 and TRBJ2-5, with 11 bases that match TRBD2. J lost 4 bases, V lost 6 bases, and 13 bases had no gene match. Germline V gene sequence: CDR1 LNHDA, CDR2 SQIVND (reference sequence). There are 17 residues in the CDR3. CDR3 nucleotides: TGTGCCAGTAGCCCGGGACTAGCGGCCCCAGGGCGAGAGACCCAGTACTTC. Its translation is CASSPGLAAPGRETQYF.

The chain joins TRBV6-5 to TRBJ1-2; D may be TRBD1 (5 bases). This CDR3 region has 14 residues. Between the trimmed V and J ends, which lost 5 bases and 2 bases, there was a span of 12 bases. CDR1 is MNHEY, CDR2 SVGAGI, per germline. CDR3 DNA: TGTGCCAGCAGTCCCCTAGACAGCAACTATGGCTACACCTTC. It specifies CASSPLDSNYGYTF.

The J gene is TRBJ2-7, the V gene TRBV18; the D call may be TRBD1 or TRBD2 (5 bases each). Trimming took 1 base from V and 2 from J, leaving 9 bases between them. The CDR3 is made up of 14 amino acids. Germline V lookup: CDR1 KGHSH, CDR2 LQKENI. CDR3 coding DNA: TGTGCCAGCTCACCACGGCCGGGGCCCTACGAGCAGTACTTC. Translation gives CASSPRPGPYEQYF.

This sequence joins TRBV15 and TRBJ2-7; 10 bases line up with TRBD2. After removal of 5 bases from V and 4 bases from J, the junction contained 5 bases not matched to a gene. Germline V gene sequence: CDR1 LNHNV, CDR2 YYDKDF (reference sequence). The CDR3 extends over 14 amino acids. DNA for the CDR3: TGTGCCACCAGCCGCCAGCGGGGGGGGTACGAGCAGTACGTC. Protein sequence: CATSRQRGGYEQYV.

The chain carries TRBV25-1 and TRBJ1-4, with D perhaps matching TRBD1 (5 bases). Between the trimmed V and J ends, which lost 3 bases and 7 bases, there was a span of 18 bases. The CDR3 is 16 residues long. Germline lookup yields CDR1 MGHDK and CDR2 SYGVNS. As DNA, the CDR3 is TGTGCCAGCAGTGATACTCGGGACGGGGGATCTGAAAAACTGTTTTTT. Translating it yields CASSDTRDGGSEKLFF.